This T cell receptor (beta chain) was sequenced during a study of cytomegalovirus exposure and HLA in healthy donors listed by TCRdb under 2017. With regard to the full study: In an earlier analysis of several hundred of the donors, under 300 Gb of sequence data and 90 million to 120 million unique TCR beta sequences from roughly 200 million T cells were reported. High-throughput TCR immunosequencing, statistical association of individual TCRs with disease status, and machine learning were combined to predict cytomegalovirus infection status. An early release covering roughly 640 HLA-typed donors comprised 250 to 350 gigabases of sequencing data and around 80 million unique TCR sequences. In addition to the first cohort of 666 subjects, a separate validation cohort of 120 different subjects was used. Donor age, sex, ethnicity and CMV serostatus were compiled together with the repertoire data. Rather than drawing on any new phenotypic data, the later analysis identified candidate immune exposures from TCR beta sequences and the way those sequences occurred across donors. Among the approximately 430 genotyped donors, approximately 77% belonged to the genetic ancestry cluster associated with self-reported Caucasian donors. Because of strong linkage in the cohort, four or five DR-DQ haplotypes were treated as single units for association and clustering. A later analysis re-examined previously published TCR beta repertoires from 610 or so donors and added high-resolution HLA genotyping to investigate patterns of TCR occurrence. Class I and class II HLA loci were covered by the typing at four-digit resolution. Genome-wide SNP genotypes for about 55% of the roughly 670 donors were used in a later genetic analysis, which treated that subset as a discovery cohort. An earlier analysis of approximately 640 of the donors applied high-throughput TCR beta sequencing to assess whether each TCR beta V gene segment acted as functional or pseudogenic. The T cell repertoires of under 700 subjects were profiled by immunosequencing and related to cytomegalovirus serostatus. On average, around 200,000 unique TCR beta nucleotide sequences were sequenced per donor among a few hundred genotyped donors of the cohort, with roughly 19% of those sequences being non-productive. The number of typed donors differed by locus: about 620-630 for A, B, C, DRB1 and DQB1; approximately 520 for DQA1; over 600 for DPA1; and some 470 for DPB1. Every repertoire in the discovery cohort had been generated on one and the same sequencing platform. The study aimed to test whether cataloging public T cell receptors could reveal signatures of past pathogen exposure. The full study reports these points: Broadly in line with IMGT annotations, most TCR beta V segments showed up in productive rearrangements about 87% or about 30% of the time in an earlier analysis of several hundred of the donors. A few of the identified cytomegalovirus-associated TCR beta chains were confirmed in vitro to be specific for cytomegalovirus antigens. The earlier analysis of about 600 of the donors excluded roughly 17 rarely observed V segments, including chromosome 9 orphons, because counts were too low. A total of 150 or so TCR beta chains were listed by the study as associated with cytomegalovirus. According to a later analysis, parvovirus B19, influenza, CMV and Epstein-Barr virus appeared linked to several top co-occurrence clusters. The only immune exposure information available for the cohort was CMV serostatus. In a later genetic analysis, a missense DCLRE1C variant was associated with V-gene and J-gene trimming of TCR beta chains, and the association was replicated in an independent cohort. A further reported finding was that TCR beta sequences accurately predicted the HLA-A and HLA-B alleles for most subjects in the first cohort. According to a later analysis, TCR association rates differed among HLA loci, with DRB1 alleles showing the most associated TCRs and HLA-C alleles showing the fewest. At a false discovery rate of 0.05, a later analysis linked under 20,000 TCR beta sequences to specific HLA alleles. A later analysis found that most CMV-associated TCR beta chains appeared HLA-restricted, with HLA associations seemingly driven largely by CMV exposure. A group of highly shared sequence variants was considered likely to be a technical artifact of the sequencing pipeline. Only TCR beta chains were sequenced in this cohort, and the absence of alpha or paired-chain data limited detectable features. A later genetic analysis reported fewer N-insertions in productive TCRs among donors in an Asian-associated ancestry cluster than the roughly 700-donor mean. A later analysis found that HLA-associated TCR beta chains were more clonally expanded and had lower generation probabilities than equally common non-associated chains. Assigning TCR associations to individual alleles was difficult when HLA alleles, especially DR and DQ, strongly co-occurred. The authors suggested that the approach could potentially be extended to other disease states and immunological phenotypes. Presence/absence analyses assumed roughly uniform sequencing depth across donors, an assumption that may not hold. Because the 87-base-pair reads could not distinguish some IMGT-functional V segments, including TRBV6-2 and TRBV6-3, those segments were excluded. While some public TCRs were present in many individuals, most TCR sequences turned up only very rarely across donors. Because HLA typing was missing for some donors at each locus, association tests included only the typed subset. Correlated functional status among segregating V segments might be attributable to linkage disequilibrium, but an unknown experimental factor could not be ruled out. In both the original and validation cohorts, the classifier was reported to diagnose cytomegalovirus status with high specificity and sensitivity.

Reading from cysteine to phenylalanine, the CDR3 counts 12 amino acids. Only the CDR3 portion is preserved as DNA: 36 bases, with reading frame beginning at the first base. V was cut back by 5 bases and J by 5 bases, leaving a gap of 8 bases between them. CDR1 and CDR2, looked up from the germline V gene, are KGHSH and LQKENI. The cohort was made up of roughly 670 healthy bone marrow donors. At the time of sampling, every cohort member was nominally healthy, though immune exposures that went unrecorded were likely present. The donor was CMV seronegative and was included in the group of under 450 seronegative cohort members. A peripheral blood sample was provided by each donor, and peripheral blood mononuclear cells were used for TCR beta sequencing. Genomic DNA was extracted from the blood cell samples with the Qiagen DNeasy Blood Extraction Kit. A note on this clone: The clone's antigen remains unknown. No qualities accompany the bases; no much larger clone lies one base away.

Receptor libraries were prepared by the immunoSEQ multiplex PCR assay. The multiplex PCR relied on a mix of 60 forward primers for TCR Vbeta segments and 13 reverse primers for TCR Jbeta segments. The CDR3 region of rearranged TCR beta genes was amplified from genomic DNA with a multiplex PCR assay. The amplified TCR beta libraries were sequenced on the Illumina HiSeq System as 87-base-pair reads. In the authors' own workflow: In a later analysis, tens of millions of unique TCR beta chains were counted across the roughly 670 repertoires, and about 9.9 million of these chains were shared by at least two donors. Raw reads were error-corrected and collapsed into unique sequences with a nearest-neighbor algorithm that merged closely related sequences to remove PCR and sequencing errors. To assign V, D and J gene segments, CDR3 sequences were aligned to IMGT reference sequences. For a sequence to be retained, a match of at least six nucleotides to both a V gene segment and a J gene segment was required. A rearrangement was called productive if the CDR3 had no stop codons and remained in frame with V and J, and every other rearrangement was called non-productive. Following IMGT convention, CDR3 was defined as the stretch from the second conserved V-encoded cysteine up to the conserved J-encoded phenylalanine. The earlier analysis of about 500 of the donors excluded sequences that lacked an unambiguous match to a single V gene segment. An earlier analysis of 450 to 650 of the donors called V segments functional above 56.7% productive rearrangements and segregating when the between-donor standard deviation exceeded 5%. A statistical classification framework was developed to diagnose cytomegalovirus status using the catalog of TCR beta chain sequences. A later analysis assigned V and J genes by comparing TCR nucleotide sequences with IMGT/GENE-DB human TR gene sequences. In a later analysis, CDR3 sequences and most-parsimonious VDJ recombination scenarios were assigned using the TCRdist pipeline. In a later analysis, each TCR beta chain was defined by its CDR3 amino acid sequence together with its V-gene family, and reads lacking a unique V-gene family were excluded. In a later analysis, a few hundred highly shared, low-generation-probability nucleotide sequences were removed to address suspected cross-contamination and a sequencing artifact. In a later analysis, a clonal expansion index for each public chain was calculated from normalized within-repertoire ranks of inferred template counts. A later analysis computed generation probabilities with a VDJ recombination model fitted to out-of-frame rearrangements, and checked the results against IGoR. Hypergeometric tests were used in a later analysis to score TCR-TCR, TCR-HLA and TCR-CMV co-occurrence, with a repertoire-size bias correction applied to the TCR pairs. In a later analysis, false discovery rates were estimated by permuting HLA or CMV assignments 20 times. In a later analysis, co-occurring TCRs were grouped using DBSCAN, with TCRdist sequence similarity added in when clustering inside HLA-allele-positive subsets. Co-occurrence clustering excluded repertoires with fewer than 30,000 or more than 120,000 public chains, plus five with anomalous nucleotide sharing. TCRdb holds this immuneACCESS table with in-frame rearrangements only. Some clones are missing; in checked studies, unresolved V genes explain under half, and the rest has no known cause. The DNA gave D and trimming, while V, J and clone size come from that table. This sample is represented by some 95,000 clones; less than 70% of them were singletons. The top ten clonotypes cover 1.2% of the sample.

This chain is built from TRBV18 and TRBJ2-3; TRBD1 is perhaps the D gene, given 5 matching bases. The receptor's source is a female donor in good health and CMV-seronegative. The sequenced sample consisted of PBMCs. At the DNA level, the sequence is TGTGCCAGCTCATCCAGGGAAGATACGCAGTATTTT. This yields the protein CASSSREDTQYF.